A single TCR beta chain is shown here with its context. V lost 5 bases to trimming and J lost 2 bases; unmatched junction nucleotides: 6. This CDR3 is 14 amino acids long. Germline V gene lookup returns CDR1 GTSNPN and CDR2 SVGIG (reference sequence). The data belong to a study of T cell changes during pregnancy in multiple sclerosis. The method was immunoSEQ multiplex PCR; TCRdb's version includes in-frame clones alone and lacks a portion of them. The sample has over 60,000 clones, roughly nine tenths seen once. This chain uses TRBV30 with TRBJ1-5; 7 bases fit TRBD1. This TCR came from a female donor in good health, enrolled as a control in a pregnancy study. The sample here was CD4+ T cells from peripheral blood mononuclear cells, taken in the third trimester of pregnancy. CDR3 region: CAWGYGQGNQPQHF. The CDR3 nucleotides are TGTGCCTGGGGCTATGGACAGGGCAATCAGCCCCAGCATTTT.